This TCR beta chain was captured in a study of CD4 T cells in relation to SARS-CoV-2 and coronaviruses. Across the whole study: Negative control cultures got HIV-1 Nef peptides or no peptide.

CD4+ T cells from unexposed donors were obtained before the COVID-19 pandemic (2011-2018). After ten to eleven days of culture, CD4+ T cells were isolated. Cells permitting, SARS-CoV-2 S/N and four cold-coronavirus spikes were tested on unexposed-donor CD4+ T cells. Sequencing used immunoSEQ multiplex PCR; TCRdb keeps in-frame clones, though not all of them. The repertoire holds 20,000 or so clones, 75% to 85% seen once, with 9% to 15% in the top ten. In the case of this clone: What it recognizes is unknown.

The sequence derives from a human donor in good health. The sequenced material came from CD4+ T cells from PBMCs, cultured in vitro.

CDR3 protein: CASSQGTDQPQHF. CDR3 nucleotide sequence: TGTGCCAGCTCACAGGGTACGGATCAGCCCCAGCATTTT. The genes are TRBV18 and TRBJ1-5; D is undetermined. In germline, CDR1 is KGHSH, CDR2 LQKENI. V dropped 4 bases and J dropped 5 bases, with 9 bases sitting between them. The length of the CDR3 is 13 residues.